Presented here are 28 T cell receptor beta chains from one specimen sequenced in a study of T cells expressing NK-cell markers. TCRdb reprocessed the 5' RACE reads and stores each CDR3 protein as one record, lacking DNA. In total, the table holds 400,000 to 450,000 distinct CDR3 sequences. The material sequenced was blood T cells: a sorted CD56 or NKG2C T cell subset, CD4+ or CD8+ T cells, or bulk PBMC T cells (not recorded which). The receptors here all came from a woman aged 18 to 75 in good health.

V and J are TRBV12-3 or TRBV12-4 and TRBJ1-2; TCRdb gives TRBD1 as the D gene, but with no DNA this cannot be confirmed. The length of the CDR3 is 13 residues. The CDR3 spells CASSTDRGYGYTF.

V usage is TRBV24-1 and J usage is TRBJ2-2. This CDR3 comprises 15 residues. Germline CDR1 and CDR2: KGHDR and SFDVKD. CDR3: CATSDRDLRTGELFF.

The chain links TRBV12-3 or TRBV12-4 to TRBJ1-5. This CDR3 contains 13 residues. CDR3 in amino acids: CASSLGSGQPQHF.

This chain uses TRBV6-1 with TRBJ2-2; TCRdb selects TRBD2, and the lack of DNA leaves this call unchecked. CDR3 length: 16 residues. CDR1 and CDR2 from the germline V gene are MNHNS and SASEGT. This CDR3 is CASRRVGGRGTGELFF.

The CDR3 here is CASSLWASGNTIYF. This rearrangement joins TRBV5-5 to TRBJ1-3. The germline V gene has CDR1 SGHKS and CDR2 YYEKEE (reference sequence). This CDR3 is built from 14 residues.

V gene TRBV20-1 combines with J gene TRBJ2-4. The length of the CDR3 is 14 residues. The V gene's germline CDR1 is DFQATT and CDR2 SNEGSKA (reference sequence). The chain's CDR3 is CSARDLDTKNIQYF.

This sequence joins TRBV7-2 and TRBJ2-5; there is no DNA to check the TCRdb D call of TRBD2. CDR1 and CDR2 (germline): SGHTA, FQGNSA. The length of the CDR3 is 15 residues. The chain's CDR3 is CASSLGWRGQETQYF.

The CDR3 loop is CASSSFFSGSAYEQYF. This chain uses TRBV7-2 with TRBJ2-7; absent DNA, TCRdb's TRBD2 call cannot be checked. The germline V gene encodes CDR1 SGHTA and CDR2 FQGNSA. The CDR3 totals 16 residues.

This chain connects TRBV2 to TRBJ2-1; TCRdb calls TRBD2, which cannot be checked without DNA. The CDR3 contains 16 residues. Germline V gives CDR1 SNHLY, CDR2 FYNNEI. The CDR3 region is CASSPRTSGTYNEQFF.

J is TRBJ2-7 and V is TRBV7-2; the D gene TCRdb calls, TRBD1, cannot be checked with no DNA. Looked up from germline, CDR1 is SGHTA and CDR2 is FQGNSA. The CDR3 length is 15 residues. The CDR3 here is CASSLTGPSSYEQYF.

This sequence joins TRBV7-2 and TRBJ1-5; TCRdb's D call, TRBD1, is unchecked because there is no DNA. The CDR3 has 16 amino acids. Germline CDR1 SGHTA, CDR2 FQGNSA. The CDR3 reads CASSSGGASGNQPQHF.

V gene TRBV12-3 or TRBV12-4 combines with J gene TRBJ1-2; TCRdb lists TRBD1, though no DNA is available to test this call. This CDR3 is built from 15 residues. The CDR3 protein is CASSLGQGRNYGYTF.

The chain uses TRBV28 and TRBJ2-1; absent DNA, TCRdb's TRBD1 call cannot be checked. The CDR3 is 14 residues long. Germline CDR1 reads MDHEN; CDR2 reads SYDVKM. CDR3 sequence: CASHSGRHPNEQFF.

This chain uses TRBV12-5 with TRBJ2-3; with no DNA, the TCRdb D assignment of TRBD2 cannot be verified. The germline CDR1 and CDR2 sequences are LGHNT and FRNRAP. The CDR3 is 16 amino acids. CDR3 sequence reads: CASGLGLGRGTDTQYF.

V is TRBV7-9 and J is TRBJ1-2. The CDR3 has 13 amino acids. The V gene's germline CDR1 is SEHNR and CDR2 FQNEAQ (reference sequence). The chain's CDR3 is CASSIDRSYGYTF.

The chain recombines TRBV5-1 with TRBJ1-1; the D call of TRBD1 rests on TCRdb alone, since no DNA is present to check it. The CDR3 runs to 15 residues. Per germline, CDR1 SGHRS and CDR2 YFSETQ. The CDR3 loop reads CASSRDRDRGSEAFF.

The chain couples TRBV6-2 or TRBV6-3 to TRBJ2-5; the TRBD1 assignment by TCRdb is unverifiable without DNA. The CDR3 covers 15 residues. Germline CDR1 and CDR2: MNHEY and SVGEGT. This CDR3 is CASSYSLRGEETQYF.

The gene calls are TRBV4-1 and TRBJ1-2; TCRdb reports TRBD1, a call that lacks DNA to check it against. Germline CDR1 reads MGHRA; CDR2 reads YSYEKL. CDR3 size: 14 residues. The CDR3 spells CASSSQTGGYGYTF.

The genes are TRBV19 and TRBJ2-1. The CDR3 has 14 amino acids. Germline V gene lookup returns CDR1 LNHDA and CDR2 SQIVND (reference sequence). The CDR3 loop reads CASTKDHSYNEQFF.

V is TRBV4-3 and J is TRBJ2-1; TCRdb names TRBD2, which stays unverified in the absence of DNA. The CDR3 is 16 amino acids. Germline CDR1 is LGHNA and CDR2 is YSLEER. The CDR3 is CASSQGVVASGGEQFF.

J is TRBJ1-4 and V is TRBV7-2; TCRdb reports TRBD1, a call that lacks DNA to check it against. Germline V gene data show CDR1 as SGHTA and CDR2 as FQGNSA. This CDR3 has 15 amino acids. CDR3 sequence: CASSDATGPDEKLFF.

The gene calls are TRBV7-2 and TRBJ1-1. There are 13 residues in the CDR3. Germline CDR1 reads SGHTA; CDR2 reads FQGNSA. The CDR3 reads CASSFQENTEAFF.

The V gene is TRBV10-3, the J gene TRBJ2-7; TCRdb picks TRBD2, but there is no DNA to check that call. Germline CDR1 and CDR2: ENHRY and SYGVKD. CDR3 size: 16 residues. CDR3 loop: CAISEGVSGGFYEQYF.

The V gene is TRBV3-1, the J gene TRBJ1-1. CDR3 size: 14 residues. Germline assignment: CDR1 LGHDT and CDR2 YNNKEL (reference sequence). CDR3: CASSQFIGNTEAFF.

The chain uses TRBV20-1 and TRBJ1-5; the TRBD1 assignment by TCRdb is unverifiable without DNA. The CDR3 loop spans 14 amino acids. CDR1 is DFQATT and CDR2 is SNEGSKA in the germline V gene (reference sequence). The CDR3 loop is CSARVGGGNQPQHF.

V gene TRBV6-2 or TRBV6-3 combines with J gene TRBJ1-5. This CDR3 is built from 14 residues. Germline lookup yields CDR1 MNHEY and CDR2 SVGEGT. CDR3 protein: CASSYVAENQPQHF.

The chain links TRBV15 to TRBJ2-4. Germline V lookup: CDR1 LNHNV, CDR2 YYDKDF (reference sequence). The CDR3 contains 14 residues. CDR3 region: CATSRAGAKNIQYF.

The V and J genes are TRBV20-1 and TRBJ1-5; TCRdb calls TRBD1, which cannot be checked without DNA. This CDR3 spans 14 amino acids. The germline CDR1 and CDR2 sequences are DFQATT and SNEGSKA (reference sequence). The CDR3 region is CSATKRGGNQPQHF.